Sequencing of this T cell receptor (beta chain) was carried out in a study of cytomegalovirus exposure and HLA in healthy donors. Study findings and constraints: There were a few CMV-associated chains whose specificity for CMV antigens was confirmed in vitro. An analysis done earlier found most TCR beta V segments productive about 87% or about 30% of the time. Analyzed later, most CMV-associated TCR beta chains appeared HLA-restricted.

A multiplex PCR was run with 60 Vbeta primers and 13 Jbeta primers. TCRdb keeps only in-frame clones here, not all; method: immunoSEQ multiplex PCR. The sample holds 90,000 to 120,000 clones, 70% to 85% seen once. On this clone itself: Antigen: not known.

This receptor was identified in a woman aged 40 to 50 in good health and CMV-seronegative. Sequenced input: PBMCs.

The CDR3 nucleotides read TGTGCCATCAGTGGGGGGACAGGGGCCAATTTGGGGGATCAGCCCCAGCATTTT. It specifies CAISGGTGANLGDQPQHF. The chain links TRBV10-3 to TRBJ1-5; 10 bases line up with TRBD1. CDR1 and CDR2 (germline): ENHRY, SYGVKD. This CDR3 is 18 amino acids long. J was trimmed by 5 bases and V by 4 bases; bases with no gene match: 14.